This TCR beta chain was found in a study of PD-L1 blockade in urothelial cancer. Across the study: About nine tenths of the roughly 29 patients comprised males who had bladder-origin urothelial cancer. Blood was subjected to analysis at 3 weeks (second dose) and 6 weeks following treatment start.

Of note for this clone: Germline and junction disagree at one end, which may indicate a read error.

Libraries were prepared by immunoSEQ multiplex PCR; TCRdb keeps only in-frame clonotypes and omits some of them. This table has about 50,000 clones, around three quarters appearing once. This CDR3 region has 14 residues. Germline V CDR1 and CDR2: LNHDA, SQIVND (reference sequence). This chain uses TRBV19 with TRBJ2-2; tentatively, D is TRBD2 (6 bases). The sequenced sample was PBMCs, obtained around atezolizumab (anti-PD-L1) treatment. This TCR came from a man in his 70s with urothelial cancer. The chain's CDR3 is CASSMGGNAGELFF. In DNA, the CDR3 is TGTGCCAGTAGTATGGGCGGGAACGCCGGGGAGCTGTTTTTT.